This entry is about one TCR beta chain. The antigen this receptor binds is unknown. Nothing much larger sits one base from this clone, and base qualities are not available. For repertoire sequencing, the TCR beta CDR3 regions were amplified from RNA transcripts. A first-round RT-PCR used HTBI primers with the Qiagen OneStep RT-PCR kit, followed by a second-round multiplex PCR, size selection and purification. Libraries were sequenced paired-end with 100 bp reads on an Illumina HiSeq2000. The source study handled its data this way. SOAPnuke was used for read processing, and reads with adapters, uncalled bases, a mean Phred below 15, or no exact constant-primer or identifier match were discarded. High-quality paired reads were merged with COPE v1.2.5. Each unique nucleotide sequence was treated as a clonotype, and MiTCR v1.1 was used to align the clonotypes to the IMGT TRB V, D and J references. Analysis was restricted to V-J combinations with a frequency above 0.0001, which covered about 99% of repertoires. A TCR clonal expansion and chaos score per V-J combination was defined as the ratio of F50 clonal expansion to chaos observed in the TCRdist matrix. Features were reduced by Welch's t-statistics and random forest to approximately 13 V-J combinations, which fed a naive Bayes classifier. The similarity between thyroid and blood repertoires was quantified using the Morisita-Horn index. TCRdb redid the processing of the public reads, applying fastp at Q25 and MiXCR, and retained in-frame beta chains. Each CDR3 protein gets just one entry, which takes the most common genes and DNA from the rows behind it. These V and J calls derive from TCRdb rather than the authors' analysis. The sample table records hundreds of thousands of distinct CDR3 sequences; under 25% of these occur just once. In total, the top ten clones hold 35% to 55% of the sample.

The sample belongs to a study of Graves' ophthalmopathy and Graves' hyperthyroidism (dated by TCRdb to between 2017 and 2018). Regarding the study in general: Peripheral blood was collected at initial diagnosis, before any treatment. For training and testing, the approximately 92 patients in the discovery cohort were randomly divided in a 7:3 ratio. An independent validation cohort was composed of 18 to 20 hyperthyroidism patients and more than 15 patients who later progressed from hyperthyroidism to ophthalmopathy. TCR beta repertoire signatures were used to distinguish Graves' ophthalmopathy from Graves' hyperthyroidism and to predict progression to ophthalmopathy. A discovery set of about a hundred patients (roughly 41 ophthalmopathy, 60 or so stable hyperthyroidism) was enrolled to explore V-J signatures distinguishing ophthalmopathy from hyperthyroidism. In total, some 140 blood samples were TCR-sequenced: some 43 ophthalmopathy, some 75 hyperthyroidism and some 17 hyperthyroidism-to-ophthalmopathy patients. Following sample collection, hyperthyroidism patients were given methimazole at a starting dose of 30 mg daily, and ophthalmopathy patients were given high-dose intravenous methylprednisolone. In over five hyperthyroidism patients, the T-cell repertoires found in thyroid tissue were compared with those found in blood.

Ophthalmopathy patients had moderately to severely active disease, Clinical Activity Score of at least 3, NOSPECS grade of at least 4, and disease duration under 3 months. Anyone with other autoimmune diseases, uncontrolled infections, pregnancy or lactation was excluded from the study. Clinical symptoms, serum thyroxine, TRAb, thyroid ultrasound and orbital computed tomography formed the basis of the diagnosis. PBMCs were isolated from more than 8 ml of fresh peripheral blood by Ficoll-Paque density gradient centrifugation. Trizol reagent was used to extract the total RNA, and its quality was then checked on an Agilent 2100 Bioanalyzer. General conclusions and limits of the study: Most expanded thyroid clonotypes with frequency above 0.001 were also detected in blood, suggesting blood repertoires may reflect the thyroid immune response. In validation, the model predicted ophthalmopathy progression with 70.59% sensitivity and approximately 72% specificity; roughly 11 predicted patients were CT-confirmed with GO in a median of about 7.1 months. Sample size was not predetermined statistically, and investigators were not blinded to group allocation. The 13-signature model separated ophthalmopathy from stable hyperthyroidism with 87.88% sensitivity and about 81% specificity in cross-validation, and 80%/75% in the test set.

From its cysteine to its phenylalanine, the CDR3 spans 15 amino acids. The DNA shown is the 45-base CDR3, in frame from base 1. CDR1 and CDR2 (MNHEY, SVGAGI) derive from the germline V gene. The V end gives up 0 bases and the J end 4 bases, leaving 1 base in the junction not matched to a gene. The chain couples TRBV6-5 to TRBJ2-2, with 8 central nucleotides matching TRBD2. The receptor was isolated from a woman aged 50 to 60 with Graves' ophthalmopathy. Donor details come from another sample of the same person, matched by shared clones. Sample: peripheral blood. At the DNA level, the sequence is TGTGCCAGCAGTTACTCGGCGGGAGGCACCGGGGAGCTGTTTTTT. Its protein product is CASSYSAGGTGELFF.